This TCR beta chain appears in the sequencing data of a study of spatial heterogeneity in lung cancer. Whole-study findings and limits: Relative to follow-up, resection was when ubiquitous expanded tumor TCRs appeared more in blood.

The CDR3 has 16 amino acids. V was clipped by 3 bases and J by 5 bases; unmatched bases: 11. CDR1 DFQATT and CDR2 SNEGSKA come from the germline V gene (reference sequence). Time point meaning: blood at routine non-recurrence follow-up after resection. Unsorted whole RNA samples from tumor, nontumor lung or frozen PBMC were sequenced. Unique molecular identifiers, one per molecule, were present on every TCR cDNA molecule. Using its own MiXCR run on the 5' RACE reads, TCRdb lists one record per CDR3 protein. The sample contains 25,000 to 30,000 distinct CDR3 sequences, 5% to 6.5% of which appear only once. At least ten counts were recorded for this clonotype. Its antigen is as yet unknown.

The rearrangement links TRBV20-1 to TRBJ2-3; 10 bases line up with TRBD2. The material was PBMCs, obtained at follow-up. This receptor was taken from a male donor with early-stage non-small cell lung cancer. In DNA, the CDR3 is TGCAGTGCTAGGATACTTCTAGCGGGAGTAGGAGATACGCAGTATTTT. Translation gives CSARILLAGVGDTQYF.